A selection of T cell receptor beta chains follows, all from one sample in a study of CD8 T cells in ankylosing spondylitis. TCRdb reprocessed the 5' RACE reads with MiXCR, giving one entry per CDR3 protein. The sample includes about 170,000 distinct CDR3 sequences, around 17% of them seen just once. The specimen sequenced was blood, either unsorted or a sorted T cell fraction (not recorded which). Receptor source: a male donor with ankylosing spondylitis or in good health (not recorded which). The CDR3 runs from the conserved cysteine through the conserved F or W. D genes are given only for firm matches. Some rows have no size entry. The others give once, few or many, or a class for an expanded clone.

size,V,J,D,CDR3,DNA
NA,TRBV12-3/TRBV12-4,TRBJ1-3,TRBD1,CASSLGTGGFGNTIYF,TGTGCCAGCAGTTTAGGGACAGGGGGCTTTGGAAACACCATATATTTT
many,TRBV18,TRBJ2-2,NA,CASSPKDGGTGELFF,TGTGCCAGCTCACCAAAGGACGGTGGGACCGGGGAGCTGTTTTTT
many,TRBV12-3/TRBV12-4,TRBJ2-7,NA,CASSPTLYEQYF,TGTGCCAGCAGTCCGACCCTCTACGAGCAGTACTTC
many,TRBV12-3/TRBV12-4,TRBJ1-1,NA,CASSFTGSPEAFF,TGTGCCAGCAGTTTTACTGGTTCCCCTGAAGCTTTCTTT
few,TRBV18,TRBJ2-2,NA,CASSPSLSGQNTGELFF,TGTGCCAGCTCACCATCTCTAAGCGGACAAAACACCGGGGAGCTGTTTTTT
NA,TRBV29-1,TRBJ2-7,NA,CSVIPTGFYEQYF,TGCAGCGTCATCCCTACAGGGTTCTACGAGCAGTACTTC
NA,TRBV27,TRBJ1-2,TRBD1,CASSPQDRAFVRYTF,TGTGCCAGCAGTCCTCAGGACAGGGCTTTCGTACGCTACACCTTC
NA,TRBV5-1,TRBJ1-3,NA,CASSLAGRQSSGNTIYF,TGCGCCAGCAGCTTGGCGGGCAGGCAGAGCTCTGGAAACACCATATATTTT
many,TRBV6-5,TRBJ2-3,TRBD1,CASSFRQGRADTQYF,TGTGCCAGCAGTTTTCGACAGGGTAGAGCAGATACGCAGTATTTT
NA,TRBV3-1,TRBJ2-7,NA,CASSRGTYEQYF,TGTGCCAGCAGCCGCGGAACCTACGAGCAGTACTTC
NA,TRBV5-1,TRBJ2-7,TRBD1,CASMRQGTYEQYF,TGCGCCAGCATGAGACAGGGGACCTACGAGCAGTACTTC
NA,TRBV12-5,TRBJ1-1,NA,CASGAGLNTEAFF,TGTGCTAGTGGGGCAGGGCTGAACACTGAAGCTTTCTTT
few,TRBV5-1,TRBJ1-1,NA,CASSLVQMGNTEAFF,TGCGCCAGCAGCTTGGTTCAGATGGGGAACACTGAAGCTTTCTTT
NA,TRBV20-1,TRBJ1-3,TRBD1,CSARDKNRGRYTIYF,TGCAGTGCTAGAGACAAAAACAGGGGGCGATACACCATATATTTT
NA,TRBV5-1,TRBJ2-5,NA,CASSYGGRRPQETQYF,TGCGCCAGCAGCTATGGCGGGCGAAGACCACAAGAGACCCAGTACTTC
NA,TRBV2,TRBJ1-4,NA,CASRGRPGIMEKLFF,TGTGCCAGCAGAGGGCGGCCAGGGATTATGGAAAAACTGTTTTTT
many,TRBV5-1,TRBJ1-1,NA,CASLPDGNTEAFF,TGCGCCAGTCTACCGGACGGAAACACTGAAGCTTTCTTT
NA,TRBV12-3/TRBV12-4,TRBJ1-3,NA,CAIGSPYTGNTIYF,TGTGCCATAGGCTCGCCTTACACTGGAAACACCATATATTTT
few,TRBV6-1,TRBJ1-2,NA,CASSESTANYGYTF,TGTGCCAGCAGTGAGAGTACGGCTAACTATGGCTACACCTTC
many,TRBV28,TRBJ2-1,NA,CASSSYMGSYNEQFF,TGTGCCAGCAGTTCCTATATGGGCTCCTACAATGAGCAGTTCTTC
few,TRBV3-1,TRBJ2-3,TRBD2,CASRLAGPTDTQYF,TGTGCCAGCAGGCTAGCGGGACCCACAGATACGCAGTATTTT
many,TRBV14,TRBJ2-1,TRBD2,CASSHSSGRFNNEQFF,TGTGCCAGCAGCCACAGTAGCGGGAGGTTTAACAATGAGCAGTTCTTC
many,TRBV5-5,TRBJ2-3,TRBD2,CASSQTSGSTDTQYF,TGTGCCAGCAGCCAGACTAGCGGGAGCACAGATACGCAGTATTTT
few,TRBV20-1,TRBJ2-7,NA,CSASHPGVVYEQYF,TGCAGTGCTAGTCACCCGGGAGTGGTCTACGAGCAGTACTTC
few,TRBV4-2,TRBJ2-3,NA,CASSQELLGADTQYF,TGTGCCAGCAGCCAAGAGCTTCTGGGGGCAGATACGCAGTATTTT
NA,TRBV18,TRBJ2-1,TRBD2,CASSPNGGSLDEQFF,TGTGCCAGCTCACCAAACGGCGGGAGTCTTGATGAGCAGTTCTTC
few,TRBV11-3,TRBJ2-1,NA,CASSLLSGLNNEQFF,TGTGCCAGCAGCCTCCTGAGCGGGTTAAACAATGAGCAGTTCTTC
NA,TRBV20-1,TRBJ2-7,NA,CSARDDRRPYEQYF,TGCAGTGCCCGCGACGACAGGCGTCCCTACGAGCAGTACTTC
many,TRBV5-4,TRBJ1-1,NA,CASSLDRSVRTEAFF,TGTGCCAGCAGCCTCGACAGATCCGTTCGGACTGAAGCTTTCTTT
many,TRBV5-1,TRBJ1-1,NA,CASSIPQENTEAFF,TGCGCCAGCAGCATCCCACAGGAAAACACTGAAGCTTTCTTT
few,TRBV4-1,TRBJ2-3,NA,CASSPAPTDTQYF,TGCGCCAGCAGCCCAGCTCCGACAGATACGCAGTATTTT
many,TRBV4-1,TRBJ2-5,NA,CASSQELRQETQYF,TGCGCCAGCAGCCAAGAGTTACGGCAAGAGACCCAGTACTTC